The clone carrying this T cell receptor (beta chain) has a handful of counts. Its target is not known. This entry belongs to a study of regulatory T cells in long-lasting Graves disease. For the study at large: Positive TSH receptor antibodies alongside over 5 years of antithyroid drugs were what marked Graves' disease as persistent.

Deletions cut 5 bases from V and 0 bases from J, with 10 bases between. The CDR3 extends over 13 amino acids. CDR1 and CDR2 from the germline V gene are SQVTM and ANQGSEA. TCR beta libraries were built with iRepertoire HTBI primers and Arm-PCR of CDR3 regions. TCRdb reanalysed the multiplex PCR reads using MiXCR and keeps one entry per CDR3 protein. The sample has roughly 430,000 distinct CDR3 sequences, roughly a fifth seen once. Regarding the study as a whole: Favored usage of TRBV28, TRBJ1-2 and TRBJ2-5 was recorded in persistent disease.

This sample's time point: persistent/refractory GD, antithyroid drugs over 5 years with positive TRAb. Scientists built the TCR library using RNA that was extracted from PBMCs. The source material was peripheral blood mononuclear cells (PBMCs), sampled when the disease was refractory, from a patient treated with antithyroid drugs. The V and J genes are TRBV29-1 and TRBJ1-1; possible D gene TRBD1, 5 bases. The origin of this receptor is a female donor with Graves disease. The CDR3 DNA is TGCAGCGTTTTAGGGGAGGTGAACACTGAAGCTTTCTTT. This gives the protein CSVLGEVNTEAFF.